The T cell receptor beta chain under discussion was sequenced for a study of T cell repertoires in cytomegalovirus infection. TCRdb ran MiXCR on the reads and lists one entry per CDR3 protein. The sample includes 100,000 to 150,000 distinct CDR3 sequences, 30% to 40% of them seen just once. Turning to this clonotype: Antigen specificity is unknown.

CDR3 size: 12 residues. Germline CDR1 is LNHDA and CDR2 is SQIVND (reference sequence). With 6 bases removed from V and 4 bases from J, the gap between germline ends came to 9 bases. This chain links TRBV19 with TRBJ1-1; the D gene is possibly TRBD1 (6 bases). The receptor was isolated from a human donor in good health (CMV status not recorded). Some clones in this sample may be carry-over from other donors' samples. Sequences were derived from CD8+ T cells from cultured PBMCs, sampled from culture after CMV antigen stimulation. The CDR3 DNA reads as TGTGCCAGTAGCAGGGGAAGCACTGAAGCTTTCTTT. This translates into CASSRGSTEAFF.